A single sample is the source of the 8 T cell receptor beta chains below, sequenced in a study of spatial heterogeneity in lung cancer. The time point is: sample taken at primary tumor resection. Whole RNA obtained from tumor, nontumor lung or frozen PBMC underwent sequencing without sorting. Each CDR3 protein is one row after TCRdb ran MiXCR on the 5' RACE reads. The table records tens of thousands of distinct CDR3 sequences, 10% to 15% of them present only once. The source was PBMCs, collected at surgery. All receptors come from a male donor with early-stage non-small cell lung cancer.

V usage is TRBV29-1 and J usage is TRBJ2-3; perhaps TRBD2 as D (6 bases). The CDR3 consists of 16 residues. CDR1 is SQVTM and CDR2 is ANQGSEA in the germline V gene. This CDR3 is CSIQGGQRWATDTQYF. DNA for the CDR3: TGCAGTATCCAGGGAGGCCAGCGGTGGGCCACAGATACGCAGTATTTT.

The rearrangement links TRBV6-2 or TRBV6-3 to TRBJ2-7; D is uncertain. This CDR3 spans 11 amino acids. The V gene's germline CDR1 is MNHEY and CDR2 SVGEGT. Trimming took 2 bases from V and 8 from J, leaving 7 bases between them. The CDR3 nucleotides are TGTGCCAGCAGTTACCGGCAGAAGCAGTACTTC. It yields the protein CASSYRQKQYF.

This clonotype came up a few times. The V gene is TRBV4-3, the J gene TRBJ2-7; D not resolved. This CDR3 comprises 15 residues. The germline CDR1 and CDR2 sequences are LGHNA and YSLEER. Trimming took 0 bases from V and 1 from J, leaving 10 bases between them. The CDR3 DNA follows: TGCGCCAGCAGCCAAGATTCACGGAGTTCCTACGAGCAGTACTTC. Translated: CASSQDSRSSYEQYF.

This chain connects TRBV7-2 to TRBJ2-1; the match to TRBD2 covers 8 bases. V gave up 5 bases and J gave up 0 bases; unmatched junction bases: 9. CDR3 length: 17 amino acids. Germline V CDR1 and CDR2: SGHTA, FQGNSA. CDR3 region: CASSARGGESSYNEQFF. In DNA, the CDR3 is TGTGCCAGCAGCGCTCGGGGGGGCGAAAGCTCCTACAATGAGCAGTTCTTC. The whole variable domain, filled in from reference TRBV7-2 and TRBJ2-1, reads GAGVSQSPSNKVTEKGKDVELRCDPISGHTALYWYRQSLGQGLEFLIYFQGNSAPDKSGLPSDRFSAERTGGSVSTLTIQRTQQEDSAVYLCASSARGGESSYNEQFFGPGTRLTVL.

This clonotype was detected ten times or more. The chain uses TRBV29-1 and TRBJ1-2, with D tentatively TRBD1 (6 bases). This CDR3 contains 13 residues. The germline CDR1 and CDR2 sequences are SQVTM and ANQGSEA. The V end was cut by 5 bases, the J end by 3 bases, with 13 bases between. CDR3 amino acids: CSVSGAGDYGYTF. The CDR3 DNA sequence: TGCAGCGTTTCAGGGGCCGGGGACTATGGCTACACCTTC.

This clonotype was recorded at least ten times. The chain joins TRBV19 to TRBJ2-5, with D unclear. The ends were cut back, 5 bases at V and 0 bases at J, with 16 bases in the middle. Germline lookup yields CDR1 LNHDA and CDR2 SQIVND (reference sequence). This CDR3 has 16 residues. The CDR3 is CASSLSRTTYQETQYF. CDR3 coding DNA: TGTGCCAGTAGTCTCTCGAGGACCACCTACCAAGAGACCCAGTACTTC.

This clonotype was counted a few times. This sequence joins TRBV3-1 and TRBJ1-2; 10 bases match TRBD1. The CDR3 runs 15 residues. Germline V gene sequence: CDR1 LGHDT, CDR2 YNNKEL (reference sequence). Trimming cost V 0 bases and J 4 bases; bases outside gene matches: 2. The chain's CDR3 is CASSQDDRGLYGYTF. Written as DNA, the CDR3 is TGTGCCAGCAGCCAAGACGACAGGGGGCTCTATGGCTACACCTTC. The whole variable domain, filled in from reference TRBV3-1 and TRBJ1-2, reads DTAVSQTPKYLVTQMGNDKSIKCEQNLGHDTMYWYKQDSKKFLKIMFSYNNKELIINETVPNRFSPKSPDKAHLNLHINSLELGDSAVYFCASSQDDRGLYGYTFGSGTRLTVV.

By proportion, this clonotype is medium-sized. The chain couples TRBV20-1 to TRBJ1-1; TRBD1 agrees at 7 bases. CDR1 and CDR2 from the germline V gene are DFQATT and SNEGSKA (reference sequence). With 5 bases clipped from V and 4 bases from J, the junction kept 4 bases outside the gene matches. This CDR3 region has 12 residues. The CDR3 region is CSADRESTEAFF. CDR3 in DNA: TGCAGTGCTGACAGGGAATCCACTGAAGCTTTCTTT.